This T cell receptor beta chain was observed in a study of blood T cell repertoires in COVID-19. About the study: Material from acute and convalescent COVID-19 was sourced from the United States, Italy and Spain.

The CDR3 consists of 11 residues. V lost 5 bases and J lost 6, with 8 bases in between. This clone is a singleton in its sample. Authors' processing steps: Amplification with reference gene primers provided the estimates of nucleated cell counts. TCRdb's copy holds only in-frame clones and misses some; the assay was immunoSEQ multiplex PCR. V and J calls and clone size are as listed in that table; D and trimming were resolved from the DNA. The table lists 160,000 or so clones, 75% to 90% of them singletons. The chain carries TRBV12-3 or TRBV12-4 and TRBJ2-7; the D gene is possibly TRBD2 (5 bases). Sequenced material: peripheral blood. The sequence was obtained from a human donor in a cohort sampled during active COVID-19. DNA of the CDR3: TGTGCCAGCAGTCGGACTTTCGAGCAGTACTTC. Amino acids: CASSRTFEQYF.